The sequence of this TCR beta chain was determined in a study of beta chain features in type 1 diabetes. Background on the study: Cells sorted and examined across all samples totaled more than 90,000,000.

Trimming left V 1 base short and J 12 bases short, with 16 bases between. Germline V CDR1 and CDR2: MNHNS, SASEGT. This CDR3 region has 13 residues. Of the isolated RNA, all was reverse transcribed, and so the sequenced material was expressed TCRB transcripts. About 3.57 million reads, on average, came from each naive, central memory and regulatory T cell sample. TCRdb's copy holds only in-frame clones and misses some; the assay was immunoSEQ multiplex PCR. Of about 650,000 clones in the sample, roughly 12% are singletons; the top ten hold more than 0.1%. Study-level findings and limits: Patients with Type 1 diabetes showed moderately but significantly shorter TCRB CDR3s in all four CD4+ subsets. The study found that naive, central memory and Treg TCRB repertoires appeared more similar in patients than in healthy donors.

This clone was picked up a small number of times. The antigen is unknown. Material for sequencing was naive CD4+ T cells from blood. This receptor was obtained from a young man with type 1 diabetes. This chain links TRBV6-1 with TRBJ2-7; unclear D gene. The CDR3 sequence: CASSEGGWSMGYF. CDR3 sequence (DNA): TGTGCCAGCAGTGAAGGGGGATGGTCTATGGGGTACTTC.